These 3 T cell receptor beta chains were sequenced from one sample in a study of cytomegalovirus exposure and HLA in healthy donors. Both 60 Vbeta primers and 13 Jbeta primers went into the PCR. The repertoire was sequenced with immunoSEQ multiplex PCR; TCRdb's copy has only in-frame clones and lacks some. Of some 150,000 clones detected, about 85% appear once; the ten largest clones hold about 4%. The specimen was PBMCs. The receptors shown here come from a human donor in good health.

This rearrangement joins TRBV19 to TRBJ2-3, with 10 positions matching TRBD2. The V and J ends lost 5 bases and 3 bases, in that order; junction bases with no gene match: 8. Germline V gives CDR1 LNHDA, CDR2 SQIVND (reference sequence). The CDR3 covers 16 residues. The chain's CDR3 is CASSLGGAGGTDTQYF. In nucleotides, the CDR3 is TGTGCCAGTAGTCTCGGCGGAGCGGGGGGGACAGATACGCAGTATTTT. Filled out from reference TRBV19 and TRBJ2-3, the complete variable domain reads DGGITQSPKYLFRKEGQNVTLSCEQNLNHDAMYWYRQDPGQGLRLIYYSQIVNDFQKGDIAEGYSVSREKKESFPLTVTSAQKNPTAFYLCASSLGGAGGTDTQYFGPGTRLTVL.

This sequence joins TRBV10-1 and TRBJ2-1; the D gene is possibly TRBD1 (6 bases). V was pared by 2 bases and J by 6 bases, with 11 bases between. The CDR3 is made up of 14 amino acids. Germline CDR1 reads WNHNN; CDR2 reads SYGVQD (reference sequence). The CDR3 region is CASSEGGHPNEQFF. The CDR3 region has the DNA TGCGCCAGCAGTGAGGGGGGACATCCCAATGAGCAGTTCTTC.

Remarks on this clone: This sample includes further DNA sequences coding for the same CDR3. This chain uses TRBV28 with TRBJ1-1; 7 bases match TRBD1. Germline-derived CDR1 and CDR2 are MDHEN and SYDVKM. V was clipped by 6 bases and J by 0 bases; unmatched bases: 4. The CDR3 has 14 amino acids. CDR3 amino acids: CASSRTGLNTEAFF. DNA of the CDR3: TGTGCCAGCAGCCGGACAGGACTGAACACTGAAGCTTTCTTT.